The 18 T cell receptor beta chains presented below share a single source sample, sequenced in a study of graft-versus-host responses after intestinal transplantation. TCRdb keeps only in-frame clones here, not all; method: immunoSEQ multiplex PCR. The sample contains around 130,000 clones, around 94% of which appear only once. Their specific antigens are unknown. Sequenced here: unstimulated CD4+ T cells sorted from spleen or lymph node cells, sampled before intestinal transplant. These receptors originate from a human donor who received an intestinal transplant.

This clone came up once. This chain links TRBV18 with TRBJ2-3, with D hard to call. V was pared by 3 bases and J by 4 bases, with 11 bases between. The CDR3 loop spans 14 amino acids. In germline, CDR1 is KGHSH, CDR2 LQKENI. The chain's CDR3 is CASSPPAPADTQYF. DNA for the CDR3: TGTGCCAGCTCACCCCCGGCGCCGGCAGATACGCAGTATTTT.

This clone was observed a few times. V and J are TRBV5-4 and TRBJ2-2; D perhaps matches TRBD2 (6 bases). The CDR3 runs 17 residues. CDR1 and CDR2 from the germline V gene are SGHNT and YYREEE (reference sequence). Trimming left V 0 bases short and J 0 bases short, with 12 bases between. The DNA of the CDR3 is TGTGCCAGCAGCTTGGATACGCGGGGCCCGAACACCGGGGAGCTGTTTTTT. Its protein is CASSLDTRGPNTGELFF.

This chain uses TRBV19 with TRBJ2-1, with TRBD1 matching 8 bases. V shed 7 bases, J shed 9 bases, and the junction held 8 bases outside the gene matches. This CDR3 comprises 13 residues. The germline CDR1 and CDR2 sequences are LNHDA and SQIVND (reference sequence). The CDR3 loop reads CASTRQGASEQFF. The CDR3 nucleotides are TGTGCCAGTACTAGGCAGGGGGCATCTGAGCAGTTCTTC.

The V and J genes are TRBV6-1 and TRBJ2-1, with TRBD2 as a possible D gene (5 bases). The germline V and J ends were trimmed by 4 bases and 2 bases, with 9 bases remaining between them. Germline V gene data show CDR1 as MNHNS and CDR2 as SASEGT. The length of the CDR3 is 14 residues. CDR3 amino acids: CASSGTGAYNEQFF. The CDR3 DNA reads TGTGCCAGCAGTGGGACTGGCGCCTACAATGAGCAGTTCTTC.

This chain connects TRBV7-2 to TRBJ1-3; D ambiguous. Germline CDR1 reads SGHTA; CDR2 reads FQGNSA. There are 15 residues in the CDR3. Trimming shortened V by 5 bases and J by 2 bases, and 13 bases separated the two germline ends. The CDR3 nucleotides read TGTGCCAGCAGCCCCGGAATTACCCCTGGAAACACCATATATTTT. Translating gives CASSPGITPGNTIYF. Full variable domain (rest looked up from reference TRBV7-2 and TRBJ1-3): GAGVSQSPSNKVTEKGKDVELRCDPISGHTALYWYRQSLGQGLEFLIYFQGNSAPDKSGLPSDRFSAERTGGSVSTLTIQRTQQEDSAVYLCASSPGITPGNTIYFGEGSWLTVV.

The gene calls are TRBV12-5 and TRBJ1-1; 9 bases are a match to TRBD1. J was trimmed by 6 bases and V by 6 bases; bases with no gene match: 5. The CDR3 is 13 residues long. Germline CDR1 is LGHNT and CDR2 is FRNRAP. CDR3 coding DNA: TGTGCTAGTGGGGGACAGGGAGTGGCTGAAGCTTTCTTT. Translation: CASGGQGVAEAFF.

This chain uses TRBV5-8 with TRBJ1-5; 7 nucleotides agree with TRBD1. The ends lost 4 bases at V and 6 bases at J; junction bases unmatched: 7. The CDR3 consists of 14 residues. Germline lookup yields CDR1 SGHTS and CDR2 YDEGEE. The CDR3 loop is CASSVRGAGQPQHF. CDR3 nucleotide sequence: TGTGCCAGCAGCGTCAGGGGGGCCGGTCAGCCCCAGCATTTT. Full variable domain (rest looked up from reference TRBV5-8 and TRBJ1-5): EAGVTQSPTHLIKTRGQQATLRCSPISGHTSVYWYQQALGLGLQFLLWYDEGEERNRGNFPPRFSGRQFPNYSSELNVNALELEDSALYLCASSVRGAGQPQHFGDGTRLSIL.

The V gene is TRBV5-1, the J gene TRBJ2-7; possibly TRBD1 for D (6 bases). The CDR3 has 15 amino acids. Trimming pared 2 bases from V and 4 bases from J, leaving 16 bases between. The germline gives CDR1 SGHRS, CDR2 YFSETQ. CDR3 sequence (DNA): TGCGCCAGCAGCTTAGGGACACCGATAAGGTACGAGCAGTACTTC. This encodes CASSLGTPIRYEQYF.

CDR3 region: CASTERLATDTQYF. CDR3 DNA sequence: TGTGCCAGCACCGAACGACTAGCCACAGATACGCAGTATTTT. This chain connects TRBV11-2 to TRBJ2-3; TRBD2 matches at 7 bases. This CDR3 spans 14 amino acids. The V gene's germline CDR1 is SGHAT and CDR2 FQNNGV. The V gene end was trimmed by 7 bases and the J gene end by 2 bases; junction bases not matched to a gene: 6.

The rearrangement uses TRBV14 and TRBJ2-2; TRBD2 aligns across 12 bases. CDR1 and CDR2 from the germline V gene are SGHDN and FVKESK. V lost 1 base to trimming and J lost 8 bases; unmatched junction nucleotides: 5. The CDR3 has 16 amino acids. DNA for the CDR3: TGTGCCAGCAGCCAAGGACTAGCGGGGGCGATGGGGGAGCTGTTTTTT. Encoded protein: CASSQGLAGAMGELFF.

The gene calls are TRBV9 and TRBJ2-5, with D perhaps given as TRBD1 or TRBD2 (5 bases each). V was pared by 0 bases and J by 3 bases, with 12 bases between. The CDR3 runs to 15 residues. Looked up from germline, CDR1 is SGDLS and CDR2 is YYNGEE. CDR3 residues: CASSVGDPQKETQYF. The CDR3, as DNA: TGTGCCAGCAGCGTAGGGGACCCTCAAAAAGAGACCCAGTACTTC.

The CDR3 DNA reads TGCGCCAGCAGCCAAGATGGCCGGGCCACCGGGGAGCTGTTTTTT. It encodes CASSQDGRATGELFF. The chain has TRBV4-1 and TRBJ2-2; D uncertain. The V gene's germline CDR1 is MGHRA and CDR2 YSYEKL. Trimming removed 0 bases at V and 4 bases at J, with 9 bases between. The CDR3 contains 15 residues.

The chain combines TRBV4-1 with TRBJ1-1; D is perhaps TRBD1 (6 bases). There are 14 residues in the CDR3. The V gene's germline CDR1 is MGHRA and CDR2 YSYEKL. V lost 2 bases to trimming and J lost 8 bases, with 15 bases between them. This CDR3 reads CASSQPLSTGEAFF. Here the CDR3 DNA reads TGCGCCAGCAGCCAACCTCTATCGACAGGAGAAGCTTTCTTT.

The rearrangement links TRBV29-1 to TRBJ1-1; D gene ambiguous. Germline CDR1 and CDR2: SQVTM and ANQGSEA. The CDR3 has 12 amino acids. The V end was cut by 5 bases, the J end by 3 bases, with 10 bases between. The DNA for the CDR3 is TGCAGCGTTACCCTGGCCCACACTGAAGCTTTCTTT. As protein: CSVTLAHTEAFF.

The J gene is TRBJ1-5, the V gene TRBV11-2; D is unresolved. Trimming took 4 bases from V and 0 from J, leaving 4 bases between them. Germline V lookup: CDR1 SGHAT, CDR2 FQNNGV. The length of the CDR3 is 13 residues. The CDR3 here is CASSSHSNQPQHF. The CDR3 DNA reads TGTGCCAGCAGCTCCCATAGCAATCAGCCCCAGCATTTT.

The chain links TRBV7-2 to TRBJ2-1; 9 bases line up with TRBD2. Germline CDR1 SGHTA, CDR2 FQGNSA. The ends lost 4 bases at V and 5 bases at J; junction bases unmatched: 3. This CDR3 region has 14 residues. The CDR3 nucleotides are TGTGCCAGCAGCTCCAAGCGGGAGGACAATGAGCAGTTCTTC. It translates to CASSSKREDNEQFF.

This clone has only one observation. The chain links TRBV13 to TRBJ2-3, with 9 bases matching TRBD2. The CDR3 consists of 15 residues. The V and J ends lost 5 bases and 6 bases, in that order; junction bases with no gene match: 9. Germline CDR1 reads PRHDT; CDR2 reads FYEKMQ (reference sequence). CDR3 protein: CASSILAGRPDTQYF. CDR3 nucleotide sequence: TGTGCCAGCAGCATACTAGCGGGCAGACCGGATACGCAGTATTTT. Complete variable domain (other parts from reference TRBV13 and TRBJ2-3): AAGVIQSPRHLIKEKRETATLKCYPIPRHDTVYWYQQGPGQDPQFLISFYEKMQSDKGSIPDRFSAQQFSDYHSELNMSSLELGDSALYFCASSILAGRPDTQYFGPGTRLTVL.

Remarks on this clone: A read error may produce the germline difference seen at one junction end. This specimen includes other DNA sequences encoding the same CDR3. This sequence joins TRBV7-9 and TRBJ1-6; no definite D call. The CDR3 is made up of 14 amino acids. Germline V lookup: CDR1 SEHNR, CDR2 FQNEAQ (reference sequence). CDR3: CASSLGTDNSPLHF. CDR3 nucleotide sequence: TGCGCCAGCAGCTTAGGAACGGATAATTCACCCCTCCACTTT. The complete variable domain, with remaining parts taken from reference TRBV7-9 and TRBJ1-6, reads DTGVSQNPRHKITKRGQNVTFRCDPISEHNRLYWYRQTLGQGPEFLTYFQNEAQLEKSRLLSDRFSAERPKGSFSTLEIQRTEQGDSAMYLCASSLGTDNSPLHFGNGTRLTVT.